The next 23 T cell receptor beta chains were all read from a single sample in a study of cytomegalovirus exposure and HLA in healthy donors. PCR employed 60 Vbeta and 13 Jbeta primers. The data were produced by immunoSEQ multiplex PCR, yet TCRdb's version contains in-frame clones alone and is incomplete. The sample consists of around 170,000 clones, approximately 84% of them appearing once. Sequenced input: PBMCs. These receptors were taken from a girl aged 5 to 17 in good health and CMV-seropositive.

This chain uses TRBV2 with TRBJ2-2, with D possibly matching TRBD2 (6 bases). The CDR3 has 16 amino acids. The V end was cut by 2 bases, the J end by 2 bases, with 12 bases between. Germline V CDR1 and CDR2: SNHLY, FYNNEI. The CDR3 reads CASSEIRRGNTGELFF. CDR3 nucleotide sequence: TGTGCCAGCAGTGAAATACGGCGGGGTAACACCGGGGAGCTGTTTTTT.

The chain carries TRBV5-1 and TRBJ2-7; TRBD2 agrees at 11 bases. After removal of 4 bases from V and 5 bases from J, the junction contained 2 bases not matched to a gene. The CDR3 consists of 13 residues. Looked up from germline, CDR1 is SGHRS and CDR2 is YFSETQ. CDR3 in amino acids: CASSATSGNEQYF. Here the CDR3 DNA reads TGCGCCAGCAGCGCGACTAGCGGGAACGAGCAGTACTTC.

This sequence joins TRBV6-5 and TRBJ2-1, with TRBD2 as a possible D gene (6 bases). The V end lost 6 bases, the J end lost 0 bases, and 12 bases lay between the germline ends. The CDR3 totals 15 residues. The germline V gene encodes CDR1 MNHEY and CDR2 SVGAGI. CDR3 coding DNA: TGTGCCAGCAGGGATAGCGGAAACTCCTACAATGAGCAGTTCTTC. Its protein is CASRDSGNSYNEQFF.

The chain recombines TRBV6-1 with TRBJ1-1; D gene ambiguous. The germline CDR1 and CDR2 sequences are MNHNS and SASEGT. V was shortened by 1 base and J by 5 bases, with 14 bases between the two germline ends. CDR3 length: 15 amino acids. The DNA for the CDR3 is TGTGCCAGCAGTGAAGTTGGCGGGGTGAGGACTGAAGCTTTCTTT. This translates into CASSEVGGVRTEAFF.

The sample holds a few counts of this clone. The chain has TRBV6-1 and TRBJ1-5, with TRBD1 matching 7 bases. The length of the CDR3 is 15 residues. The V gene's germline CDR1 is MNHNS and CDR2 SASEGT. V lost 8 bases and J lost 0; bases outside the gene matches: 7. The CDR3 spells CASPGGQDSNQPQHF. The DNA of the CDR3 is TGTGCCAGCCCGGGTGGACAGGATAGCAATCAGCCCCAGCATTTT.

This clone has just one count. The junction differs from germline at one of its ends, possibly a read error. The same CDR3 is also encoded by other DNA sequences in this sample. This chain uses TRBV5-1 with TRBJ2-5; 14 bases fit TRBD2. CDR1 SGHRS and CDR2 YFSETQ come from the germline V gene. The CDR3 covers 15 residues. CDR3 protein: CASGRLAGGRETQYF. CDR3 in DNA: TGCGCCAGCGGACGACTAGCGGGAGGGCGGGAGACTCAGTACTTC.

This chain uses TRBV27 with TRBJ1-2; 7 bases fit TRBD1. CDR1 MNHEY and CDR2 SMNVEV come from the germline V gene (reference sequence). With V trimmed by 2 bases and J by 0 bases, 15 bases remained unmatched. The CDR3 has 19 amino acids. The CDR3 DNA sequence: TGTGCCAGCAGTTTAGTTGCATCATTCGGGGACAGTTCTAACTATGGCTACACCTTC. This codes for CASSLVASFGDSSNYGYTF.

This chain connects TRBV7-6 to TRBJ2-3; 12 bases are a match to TRBD2. V lost 2 bases, J lost 9 bases, and 6 bases stayed unmatched. CDR3 length: 15 amino acids. Germline lookup yields CDR1 SGHVS and CDR2 FNYEAQ. The CDR3 nucleotides are TGTGCCAGCAGCTTATCTAGCGGGAGGGGAGAAACGCAGTATTTT. This gives the protein CASSLSSGRGETQYF.

The CDR3 bases are TGTGCCAGTACCCAAACTACGGGCGGGTTGGGGTACAATGAGCAGTTCTTC. This translates into CASTQTTGGLGYNEQFF. The rearrangement uses TRBV19 and TRBJ2-1, with a weak D call TRBD2 (5 bases). Per the germline V gene, CDR1 is LNHDA and CDR2 is SQIVND (reference sequence). The CDR3 has 17 residues. V lost 7 bases, J lost 4 bases, and 23 bases lay in between.

This chain connects TRBV5-1 to TRBJ1-4, with 12 bases lining up with TRBD1. This CDR3 comprises 15 residues. CDR1 is SGHRS and CDR2 is YFSETQ in the germline V gene. Unmatched junction bases numbered 4, after V lost 3 bases and J lost 7 bases. CDR3 in amino acids: CASSWGQGASEKLFF. Here the CDR3 DNA reads TGCGCCAGCAGCTGGGGACAGGGGGCTAGTGAAAAACTGTTTTTT.

The CDR3: CASSLAVFSGIMSTDTQYF. In DNA, the CDR3 is TGCGCCAGCAGCTTGGCCGTATTTAGCGGGATAATGAGCACAGATACGCAGTATTTT. The rearrangement uses TRBV5-1 and TRBJ2-3, with 8 bases lining up with TRBD2. CDR1 and CDR2 (germline): SGHRS, YFSETQ. After removal of 0 bases from V and 0 bases from J, the junction contained 12 bases not matched to a gene. The CDR3 covers 19 residues.

This chain connects TRBV11-2 to TRBJ1-1; 7 positions agree with TRBD1. This CDR3 has 16 amino acids. Germline CDR1 SGHAT, CDR2 FQNNGV. J lost 3 bases, V lost 3 bases, and 10 bases had no gene match. This CDR3 reads CASSFPAGGRDTEAFF. Here the CDR3 DNA reads TGTGCCAGCAGCTTTCCTGCAGGGGGAAGGGACACTGAAGCTTTCTTT.

The CDR3 DNA follows: TGCGCCAGCAGCTTTGCGGGACAGGCCGGTAATGAGCAGTTCTTC. As protein: CASSFAGQAGNEQFF. The genes are TRBV5-1 and TRBJ2-1, with 8 bases matching TRBD1. J gave up 7 bases and V 2 bases, and 8 bases lay outside the gene matches. The CDR3 runs 15 residues. Germline V gene sequence: CDR1 SGHRS, CDR2 YFSETQ.

This chain uses TRBV30 with TRBJ2-7, with 8 bases aligning to TRBD1. The J segment lost 6 bases and the V segment lost 1 base, leaving 8 bases of the junction unmatched. Germline V gene sequence: CDR1 GTSNPN, CDR2 SVGIG (reference sequence). This CDR3 contains 14 residues. The DNA of the CDR3 is TGTGCCTGGAGTGCAGGGGGCGCAAAGGGCGAGCAGTACTTC. Its protein product is CAWSAGGAKGEQYF.

Points on this clone: Sequence at one end of the junction differs from germline and may be a read error. The chain has TRBV5-8 and TRBJ2-2; possible D gene TRBD2, 5 bases. The germline V gene has CDR1 SGHTS and CDR2 YDEGEE. The CDR3 is 16 residues long. In DNA form, the CDR3 reads TGTGCCAGCAGCTTCGGCTTCGGACCGAACACCGGGGAACTGTTTTTT. Amino acids: CASSFGFGPNTGELFF.

This clone was counted only a few times. CDR3 sequence (DNA): TGCGCCAGCAGCCCTGGCGGGAGGGCCCTCGCAGATACGCAGTATTTT. Protein product: CASSPGGRALADTQYF. V usage is TRBV10-2 and J usage is TRBJ2-3; 9 positions match TRBD2. This CDR3 contains 16 residues. Germline assignment: CDR1 WSHSY and CDR2 SAAADI. The J segment lost 4 bases and the V segment lost 6 bases, leaving 11 bases of the junction unmatched.

The V call is TRBV7-8, the J call TRBJ2-7; 11 bases fit TRBD2. CDR1 is SGHVS, CDR2 FQNEAQ, per germline. The trim removed 5 bases at V and 3 bases at J, leaving 6 bases unmatched. The CDR3 extends over 15 amino acids. CDR3 sequence (DNA): TGTGCCAGCAGCCTCGCTAGCGGGAGGATCTACGAGCAGTACTTC. Protein: CASSLASGRIYEQYF.

Here the CDR3 DNA reads TGTGCCAGCACCTCGGGACAGGGGACCTCCTACGAGCAGTACTTC. As protein: CASTSGQGTSYEQYF. The rearrangement joins TRBV5-4 to TRBJ2-7; 10 nucleotides align to TRBD1. Germline CDR1 SGHNT, CDR2 YYREEE (reference sequence). J gave up 0 bases and V 6 bases, and 6 bases lay outside the gene matches. The CDR3 length is 15 residues. Variable domain in full (rest from reference TRBV5-4 and TRBJ2-7): ETGVTQSPTHLIKTRGQQVTLRCSSQSGHNTVSWYQQALGQGPQFIFQYYREEENGRGNFPPRFSGLQFPNYSSELNVNALELDDSALYLCASTSGQGTSYEQYFGPGTRLTVT.

The rearrangement links TRBV5-1 to TRBJ2-2; 12 bases match TRBD1. Germline CDR1 and CDR2: SGHRS and YFSETQ. The CDR3 covers 16 residues. V lost 3 bases, J lost 6 bases, and 6 bases stayed unmatched. In nucleotides, the CDR3 is TGCGCCAGCAGCTCGGGACAGGGGGCAGGGGCCGGGGAGCTGTTTTTT. Its translation is CASSSGQGAGAGELFF.

This clone was seen once. This sequence joins TRBV4-3 and TRBJ1-4, with D hard to call. The ends were cut back, 3 bases at V and 7 bases at J, with 9 bases in the middle. The CDR3 length is 13 residues. Germline CDR1 and CDR2: LGHNA and YSLEER. CDR3 nucleotides: TGCGCCAGCAGCCACTGGCTCATTGAAAAACTGTTTTTT. Translating it yields CASSHWLIEKLFF.

V gene TRBV6-5 combines with J gene TRBJ1-2, with D perhaps matching TRBD1 (5 bases). CDR1 and CDR2 from the germline V gene are MNHEY and SVGAGI. The CDR3 totals 13 residues. Deletions cut 11 bases from V and 4 bases from J, with 17 bases between. In DNA, the CDR3 is TGTGCCGCAACGGGGGGAGGGGTCTATGGCTACACCTTC. It translates to CAATGGGVYGYTF.

The chain uses TRBV11-2 and TRBJ1-4; 8 bases align to TRBD1. Germline V gene data show CDR1 as SGHAT and CDR2 as FQNNGV. The CDR3 is 15 residues long. The junction had 4 bases not matched to a gene; V was cut back by 0 bases and J by 7 bases. This CDR3 reads CASSLERTGFEKLFF. CDR3 nucleotide sequence: TGTGCCAGCAGCTTAGAACGGACAGGGTTTGAAAAACTGTTTTTT.

The rearrangement joins TRBV27 to TRBJ1-1; D possibly corresponds to TRBD1 (5 bases). Trimming took 5 bases from V and 4 from J, leaving 20 bases between them. The CDR3 covers 16 residues. Germline V gene data show CDR1 as MNHEY and CDR2 as SMNVEV (reference sequence). For the CDR3, the DNA is TGTGCCAGCAGTCCCCACGGGGGTCGGAGGTTCACTGAAGCTTTCTTT. Translated: CASSPHGGRRFTEAFF.